Following are 18 T cell receptor beta chains from one sample sequenced in a study of blood T cell repertoires in COVID-19. The data were produced by immunoSEQ multiplex PCR, yet TCRdb's version contains in-frame clones alone and is incomplete. The repertoire holds more than 55,000 clones, with 90% as singletons. The sample comprised peripheral blood. Receptor source: a human donor with active COVID-19. The donor label of this sample is uncertain.

The J gene is TRBJ2-3, the V gene TRBV5-4, with 8 bases fitting TRBD2. Germline V CDR1 and CDR2: SGHNT, YYREEE (reference sequence). Trimming took 0 bases from V and 3 from J; bases not matched to a gene: 3. This CDR3 has 15 amino acids. The chain's CDR3 is CASSLVQRETDTQYF. The CDR3 DNA sequence: TGTGCCAGCAGCTTGGTCCAGCGGGAGACAGATACGCAGTATTTT.

Only one count was recorded for this clone. The chain uses TRBV9 and TRBJ2-3, with a tentative D call TRBD2 (6 bases). V lost 1 base and J 2 bases, leaving 14 bases between the germline ends. The CDR3 totals 16 residues. Looked up from germline, CDR1 is SGDLS and CDR2 is YYNGEE. The CDR3 nucleotides read TGTGCCAGCAGCGTAAACGGCGGGGACCCCACAGATACGCAGTATTTT. This gives the protein CASSVNGGDPTDTQYF.

The gene calls are TRBV7-9 and TRBJ2-1, with no clear D. The V end lost 2 bases, the J end lost 9 bases, and 8 bases lay between the germline ends. This CDR3 is 12 amino acids long. CDR1 and CDR2 (germline): SEHNR, FQNEAQ (reference sequence). As DNA, the CDR3 is TGTGCCAGCAGCTTACTCCCTAGTGAGCAGTTCTTC. Protein product: CASSLLPSEQFF.

The chain has TRBV6-5 and TRBJ1-1, with D possibly matching TRBD1 (5 bases). V lost 6 bases, J lost 1 base, and 9 bases lay in between. Germline-derived CDR1 and CDR2 are MNHEY and SVGAGI. The length of the CDR3 is 13 residues. CDR3 coding DNA: TGTGCCAGCAGCAAAGGGGAGAACACTGAAGCTTTCTTT. Residues: CASSKGENTEAFF.

V usage is TRBV6-1 and J usage is TRBJ1-1; D not certain. The CDR3 extends over 11 amino acids. Trimming left V 1 base short and J 10 bases short, with 7 bases between. Per germline, CDR1 MNHNS and CDR2 SASEGT. CDR3 in DNA: TGTGCCAGCAGTGAAGGCGGCGGAGCTTTCTTT. Protein sequence: CASSEGGGAFF.

The chain is built from TRBV7-3 and TRBJ2-4, with 8 bases matching TRBD2. Germline V gives CDR1 SGHTA, CDR2 FQGTGA. J gave up 1 base and V 5 bases, and 7 bases lay outside the gene matches. The CDR3 has 16 amino acids. In DNA form, the CDR3 reads TGTGCCAGCAGCCCCGGGACTAGAGTGGCCAAAAACATTCAGTACTTC. Protein: CASSPGTRVAKNIQYF. Full variable domain (missing parts from reference TRBV7-3 and TRBJ2-4): GAGVSQTPSNKVTEKGKYVELRCDPISGHTALYWYRQSLGQGPEFLIYFQGTGAADDSGLPNDRFFAVRPEGSVSTLKIQRTERGDSAVYLCASSPGTRVAKNIQYFGAGTRLSVL.

The chain couples TRBV4-2 to TRBJ1-6, with TRBD1 as a possible D gene (5 bases). The CDR3 extends over 14 amino acids. Trimming stripped 0 bases from V and 7 bases from J, with 7 bases between. The germline gives CDR1 LGHNA, CDR2 YNFKEQ. The CDR3 reads CASSQDRVNSPLHF. In DNA form, the CDR3 reads TGTGCCAGCAGCCAAGACAGGGTCAATTCACCCCTCCACTTT.

V is TRBV7-9 and J is TRBJ1-5; no clear D gene. V gave up 1 base and J gave up 5 bases, with 9 bases separating them. In germline, CDR1 is SEHNR, CDR2 FQNEAQ (reference sequence). The CDR3 spans 14 residues. For the CDR3, the DNA is TGTGCCAGCAGCTTAGGTCTCCCGGATCAGCCCCAGCATTTT. Its translation is CASSLGLPDQPQHF. Looking up the rest from reference TRBV7-9 and TRBJ1-5 gives the full variable domain: DTGVSQNPRHKITKRGQNVTFRCDPISEHNRLYWYRQTLGQGPEFLTYFQNEAQLEKSRLLSDRFSAERPKGSFSTLEIQRTEQGDSAMYLCASSLGLPDQPQHFGDGTRLSIL.

This clone was picked up a small number of times. The V gene is TRBV9, the J gene TRBJ2-7, with TRBD2 as a possible D gene (7 bases). Germline values: CDR1 SGDLS, CDR2 YYNGEE. The CDR3 spans 15 residues. Trimming took 0 bases from V and 4 from J, leaving 14 bases between them. The CDR3, as DNA: TGTGCCAGCAGCGTAGGCGGGGAGGGGGTTTACGAGCAGTACTTC. Residues: CASSVGGEGVYEQYF.

The rearrangement joins TRBV28 to TRBJ1-6; D is unresolved. Trimming cost V 6 bases and J 0 bases, with 9 bases left between them. This CDR3 comprises 15 residues. Germline V gives CDR1 MDHEN, CDR2 SYDVKM. In nucleotides, the CDR3 is TGTGCCAGCAGAAGTTTTAGCTCCTATAATTCACCCCTCCACTTT. It codes for CASRSFSSYNSPLHF.

The sample holds a few counts of this clone. This chain uses TRBV30 with TRBJ2-7; no clear D gene. Germline V gene sequence: CDR1 GTSNPN, CDR2 SVGIG (reference sequence). Between the trimmed V and J ends, which lost 0 bases and 4 bases, there was a span of 7 bases. This CDR3 is 12 amino acids long. The CDR3 DNA follows: TGTGCCTGGAGTGTACAGTGGTACGAGCAGTACTTC. Protein sequence: CAWSVQWYEQYF.

V usage is TRBV7-9 and J usage is TRBJ2-1, with 8 bases matching TRBD2. Germline V CDR1 and CDR2: SEHNR, FQNEAQ (reference sequence). V shed 1 base, J shed 10 bases, and the junction held 12 bases outside the gene matches. The CDR3 spans 16 residues. CDR3 in amino acids: CASSLVGTRSSVEQFF. The CDR3 DNA follows: TGTGCCAGCAGCTTAGTGGGGACTAGGTCTTCGGTAGAGCAGTTCTTC. Based on the CDR3 plus reference TRBV7-9 and TRBJ2-1, the full variable domain is DTGVSQNPRHKITKRGQNVTFRCDPISEHNRLYWYRQTLGQGPEFLTYFQNEAQLEKSRLLSDRFSAERPKGSFSTLEIQRTEQGDSAMYLCASSLVGTRSSVEQFFGPGTRLTVL.

The chain has TRBV4-1 and TRBJ2-1; weak D call: TRBD1 (6 bases). V lost 0 bases and J 10 bases, leaving 16 bases between the germline ends. The length of the CDR3 is 15 residues. Germline loops: CDR1 MGHRA, CDR2 YSYEKL. The CDR3, as DNA: TGCGCCAGCAGCCAAGAAGGAACAGGGTTTGAGGAGCAGTTCTTC. It encodes CASSQEGTGFEEQFF.

This clone appeared once. The rearrangement links TRBV6-6 to TRBJ2-3; 11 bases are shared with TRBD2. J lost 8 bases, V lost 4 bases, and 5 bases had no gene match. Germline values: CDR1 MNHNY, CDR2 SVGAGI (reference sequence). The CDR3 is made up of 14 amino acids. The CDR3 DNA reads as TGTGCCAGCAGTTCGGAAACTAGCGGGAGTACGCAGTATTTT. Translating it yields CASSSETSGSTQYF.

V gene TRBV9 combines with J gene TRBJ2-7; 8 bases are shared with TRBD2. CDR3 length: 14 amino acids. V shed 5 bases, J shed 4 bases, and the junction held 8 bases outside the gene matches. Looked up from germline, CDR1 is SGDLS and CDR2 is YYNGEE. CDR3 in amino acids: CASSGLAGPYEQYF. For the CDR3, the DNA is TGTGCCAGCAGTGGGCTAGCGGGTCCGTACGAGCAGTACTTC.

The chain has TRBV7-8 and TRBJ2-1; no clear D gene. Trimming removed 5 bases from V and 0 bases from J, with 11 bases in between. The germline CDR1 and CDR2 sequences are SGHVS and FQNEAQ. This CDR3 has 15 amino acids. Here the CDR3 DNA reads TGTGCCAGCAGCGTATCTCCGAGCTCCTACAATGAGCAGTTCTTC. This translates into CASSVSPSSYNEQFF.

J is TRBJ1-2 and V is TRBV7-9; D call uncertain. The CDR3 contains 14 residues. CDR1 SEHNR and CDR2 FQNEAQ come from the germline V gene (reference sequence). V lost 2 bases and J 2 bases, leaving 9 bases between the germline ends. The chain's CDR3 is CASSLSPVNYGYTF. The DNA of the CDR3 is TGTGCCAGCAGCTTATCCCCAGTAAACTATGGCTACACCTTC.

This chain joins TRBV5-6 and TRBJ1-1; 7 bases match TRBD1. CDR1 and CDR2 from the germline V gene are SGHDT and YYEEEE. CDR3 size: 13 residues. V shed 7 bases and J 0 bases; nucleotides not matched to a gene: 3. CDR3 sequence: CASVGGMNTEAFF. CDR3 nucleotides: TGTGCCAGCGTAGGGGGCATGAACACTGAAGCTTTCTTT.